This T cell receptor beta chain came from a study of blood T cell repertoires in COVID-19. Sequenced by immunoSEQ multiplex PCR; TCRdb stores in-frame clones only, minus some. Among 390,000 or so clones listed, about 89% were seen once. The CDR3 length is 15 residues. The germline CDR1 and CDR2 sequences are LNHDA and SQIVND (reference sequence). J lost 2 bases, V lost 5 bases, and 5 bases had no gene match. Sequenced material: peripheral blood. The rearrangement links TRBV19 to TRBJ2-2; TRBD2 matches 7 bases. This TCR derives from a woman in her thirties with COVID-19, enrolled during active disease. Here the CDR3 DNA reads TGTGCCAGTAGTCCTAGGACTAGAAACACCGGGGAGCTGTTTTTT. Amino acids: CASSPRTRNTGELFF.